This T cell receptor beta chain comes out of a study of identical twins. Overall study findings and caveats: With monozygotic twins, out-of-frame TCR alpha sharing exceeded what models estimated. Memory repertoires showed no such pattern, whereas abundant cord blood beta clonotypes carried fewer insertions.

In this sample, this clonotype turned up many times. The antigen is unknown. The ends were cut back, 5 bases at V and 3 bases at J, with 11 bases in the middle. The CDR3 extends over 14 amino acids. CDR1 is SEHNR, CDR2 FQNEAQ, per germline (reference sequence). TCRdb re-called the 5' RACE reads with MiXCR, one entry per CDR3 protein. Among 700,000 or so distinct CDR3 sequences listed, 8% to 9% were seen once. The same specimen was also included in a second study, on yellow fever vaccine responses in identical twins.

This receptor was taken from a woman younger than 30 in good health. Sequenced: PBMCs. This chain links TRBV7-9 with TRBJ1-5; D is possibly TRBD1 (6 bases). CDR3 in amino acids: CASSRTGINQPQHF. The CDR3 DNA reads as TGTGCCAGCAGCCGCACAGGGATCAATCAGCCCCAGCATTTT.